The clone carrying this TCR beta chain came up many times. What it recognizes is unknown. The CDR3 runs to 15 residues. The germline V gene has CDR1 SGHRS and CDR2 YFSETQ. With 3 bases removed from V and 5 bases from J, the gap between germline ends came to 17 bases. The sample comes from a study of early T cells in non-severe SARS-CoV-2 infection. Overall study findings and caveats: Using VDJdb, the matching emphasized anti-spike CD8 responses while missing private and CD4 specificities.

Unique molecular identifiers tagged individual cDNA molecules. TCRdb reprocessed the 5' RACE reads via MiXCR and lists one record per CDR3 protein. The repertoire holds 40,000 to 50,000 distinct CDR3 sequences, with over 5% as singletons. This chain uses TRBV5-1 with TRBJ1-1; possible D gene TRBD1, 5 bases. The sequence was obtained from an adult who was a healthcare worker with PCR-confirmed SARS-CoV-2 infection or an uninfected control (not recorded which). The starting material was whole blood, obtained at baseline. As DNA, the CDR3 is TGCGCCAGCAGCTCCGGGGGGACGATAGGGACTGAAGCTTTCTTT. It specifies CASSSGGTIGTEAFF.